The TCR beta chain described here comes from a study of Ad26.COV2.S vaccination and SARS-CoV-2 variants. In the study overall: Donor was in the COV1001 Ad26.COV2.S trial arm. Study observations and caveats: Spike-specific TCR breadth ran higher among vaccine recipients than placebo recipients.

This CDR3 region has 17 residues. In germline, CDR1 is PRHDT, CDR2 FYEKMQ (reference sequence). Trimming took 0 bases from V and 5 from J, leaving 16 bases between them. Specified treatment: about 20 received Ad26.COV2.S at low or high dose, single or two shots; five or six received placebo; per-sample allocation not given. Sampling took place 63 days after the first vaccine or placebo injection. Only in-frame clones appear in the TCRdb table, and some are missing; sequencing was by immunoSEQ multiplex PCR. The data show 430,000 or so clones, about 93% seen once. As to this clone: Its antigen remains unidentified.

Sequenced material: peripheral blood, taken in a trial of Ad26.COV2.S vaccine versus placebo. The sequence derives from a person between 18 and 65 years old who received the Ad26.COV2.S COVID-19 vaccine or a placebo. This chain joins TRBV13 and TRBJ1-4; D is ambiguous. The CDR3 DNA is TGTGCCAGCAGCTTAGGCCGGACTCCGGCGAGGAATGAAAAACTGTTTTTT. It encodes CASSLGRTPARNEKLFF.